One sample yielded the 14 T cell receptor beta chains listed below, sequenced in a study of T cell responses to AZD1222 COVID-19 vaccine. Repertoires were generated with immunoSEQ multiplex PCR, while TCRdb's copy carries only in-frame clones and drops some. The sample has 100,000 to 150,000 clones, more than 70% seen once. The sequencing here drew on peripheral blood, taken on day 0 of AZD1222 vaccination. These receptors were taken from an adult in good health.

The chain links TRBV5-4 to TRBJ2-7; 9 nucleotides match TRBD1. The CDR3 spans 15 residues. The ends lost 4 bases at V and 3 bases at J; junction bases unmatched: 8. Germline V lookup: CDR1 SGHNT, CDR2 YYREEE (reference sequence). CDR3: CASSSARQGGYEQYF. The CDR3 DNA sequence: TGTGCCAGCAGCAGCGCCCGACAGGGGGGCTACGAGCAGTACTTC.

The rearrangement links TRBV24-1 to TRBJ1-2; D gene ambiguous. Looked up from germline, CDR1 is KGHDR and CDR2 is SFDVKD. Trimming shortened V by 3 bases and J by 2 bases, and 6 bases separated the two germline ends. The CDR3 has 13 residues. The CDR3 reads CATSDGKNYGYTF. For the CDR3, the DNA is TGTGCCACCAGTGATGGGAAGAACTATGGCTACACCTTC.

The chain combines TRBV10-1 with TRBJ1-2; D unresolved. The CDR3 has 13 residues. With 0 bases removed from V and 4 bases from J, the gap between germline ends came to 6 bases. The V gene's germline CDR1 is WNHNN and CDR2 SYGVQD (reference sequence). The CDR3 region is CASSESMGYGYTF. CDR3 in DNA: TGCGCCAGCAGTGAGTCGATGGGCTATGGCTACACCTTC.

V is TRBV7-3 and J is TRBJ2-5; 9 bases agree with TRBD1. Germline V gives CDR1 SGHTA, CDR2 FQGTGA. The V gene end was trimmed by 5 bases and the J gene end by 7 bases; junction bases not matched to a gene: 8. There are 14 residues in the CDR3. CDR3 nucleotides: TGTGCCAGCAGCCCCGGGACAGGGAGCGCGACCCAGTACTTC. It specifies CASSPGTGSATQYF.

The genes are TRBV6-4 and TRBJ1-1, with 9 bases aligning to TRBD1. J was trimmed by 6 bases and V by 4 bases; bases with no gene match: 3. The CDR3 has 13 amino acids. Germline V gene sequence: CDR1 MRHNA, CDR2 SNTAGT. The CDR3 loop is CASSATGGSEAFF. The CDR3 DNA follows: TGTGCCAGCAGTGCGACAGGGGGGTCTGAAGCTTTCTTT.

The sample holds one count of this clone. This rearrangement joins TRBV7-2 to TRBJ2-5; 8 bases line up with TRBD1. The germline gives CDR1 SGHTA, CDR2 FQGNSA. The CDR3 sequence is 15 residues long. V lost 1 base, J lost 6 bases, and 7 bases stayed unmatched. The CDR3 region is CASSLVSGGGKTQYF. CDR3 sequence (DNA): TGTGCCAGCAGCTTAGTATCAGGGGGCGGGAAGACCCAGTACTTC.

This clone has more than one count but fewer than ten. This chain connects TRBV19 to TRBJ2-1; 9 bases map to TRBD2. The ends lost 5 bases at V and 4 bases at J; junction bases unmatched: 6. From germline, CDR1 is LNHDA and CDR2 SQIVND (reference sequence). The CDR3 covers 15 residues. DNA for the CDR3: TGTGCCAGTAGTCCAATGACTAGCGGTTACAATGAGCAGTTCTTC. It yields the protein CASSPMTSGYNEQFF.

V gene TRBV14 combines with J gene TRBJ2-2; 7 nucleotides agree with TRBD1. V dropped 4 bases and J dropped 2; count of bases not matched to a gene: 4. The CDR3 totals 15 residues. Germline V CDR1 and CDR2: SGHDN, FVKESK. CDR3 sequence: CASSPRTGNTGELFF. CDR3 nucleotide sequence: TGTGCCAGCAGCCCGAGGACAGGAAACACCGGGGAGCTGTTTTTT.

This clone appeared once. The V and J genes are TRBV29-1 and TRBJ1-1; a weak D match, TRBD1 (6 bases). CDR1 SQVTM and CDR2 ANQGSEA come from the germline V gene. The germline V and J ends were trimmed by 5 bases and 2 bases, with 15 bases remaining between them. This CDR3 spans 14 amino acids. The CDR3 DNA reads as TGCAGCGTTACCAGGGGAAATTCAAACACTGAAGCTTTCTTT. Protein: CSVTRGNSNTEAFF.

This sequence joins TRBV2 and TRBJ1-5, with D possibly matching TRBD1 (5 bases). CDR1 is SNHLY and CDR2 is FYNNEI in the germline V gene. CDR3 length equals 13 residues. V was shortened by 10 bases and J by 3 bases, with 13 bases between the two germline ends. The CDR3 nucleotides read TGTGCCACCCGACCGGGGGACAATCAGCCCCAGCATTTT. It codes for CATRPGDNQPQHF.

This sequence joins TRBV6-5 and TRBJ1-3; D call uncertain. Germline lookup yields CDR1 MNHEY and CDR2 SVGAGI. There are 13 residues in the CDR3. The V gene lost 10 bases and the J gene lost 4 bases, with 14 bases spanning the gap. The CDR3 DNA reads TGTGCCACCCGACCCTTTGTAGGAAACACCATATATTTT. Translated: CATRPFVGNTIYF.

The chain combines TRBV19 with TRBJ1-2; maybe TRBD1 (6 bases). This CDR3 is 13 amino acids long. Germline V lookup: CDR1 LNHDA, CDR2 SQIVND (reference sequence). Trimming removed 6 bases at V and 4 bases at J, with 12 bases between. This CDR3 reads CASSNTGSYGYTF. In nucleotides, the CDR3 is TGTGCCAGTAGCAATACAGGGTCCTATGGCTACACCTTC.

This clone came up a few times. The rearrangement uses TRBV12-3 or TRBV12-4 and TRBJ1-1; D not resolved. This CDR3 comprises 13 residues. The V end lost 6 bases, the J end lost 4 bases, and 12 bases lay between the germline ends. CDR3 in DNA: TGTGCCAGCAGCTTCGGGTGGGGCACTGAAGCTTTCTTT. This encodes CASSFGWGTEAFF.

This chain joins TRBV3-1 (or the pseudogene TRBV3-2) and TRBJ2-5; TRBD2 might be the D (5 bases). Trimming stripped 2 bases from V and 1 base from J, with 11 bases between. The length of the CDR3 is 15 residues. The germline gives CDR1 LGHDT, CDR2 YNNKEL (reference sequence). CDR3 bases: TGTGCCAGCAGCCAACTGGGCCGGGGCCAAGAGACCCAGTACTTC. Encoded protein: CASSQLGRGQETQYF.